These 10 T cell receptor beta chains were sequenced from one sample in a study of read filtering for tumor transcriptome and immune sequencing. This library used roughly 0.4 ug RNA and molecular barcoded adaptors spanning alpha/delta and beta/gamma chains. Each CDR3 protein gets one entry after TCRdb re-called the reads with MiXCR. The sample carries about 58,000 distinct CDR3 sequences, 9% to 15% recorded once. The sample comprised a population of CD138-negative cells sorted from bone marrow. The receptors were gathered from a donor at least 40 years old with multiple myeloma.

This clonotype turned up a few times. V gene TRBV12-3 or TRBV12-4 combines with J gene TRBJ1-4, with D perhaps matching TRBD1 (5 bases). The CDR3 totals 14 residues. V gave up 6 bases and J gave up 4 bases, with 12 bases separating them. This CDR3 is CASSPQGINEKLFF. DNA of the CDR3: TGTGCCAGCAGCCCCCAGGGAATTAATGAAAAACTGTTTTTT.

At least ten counts were recorded for this clonotype. V usage is TRBV28 and J usage is TRBJ2-4, with a tentative D call TRBD2 (5 bases). Trimming stripped 5 bases from V and 0 bases from J, with 11 bases between. The CDR3 extends over 15 amino acids. In germline, CDR1 is MDHEN, CDR2 SYDVKM. The CDR3 DNA follows: TGTGCCAGCAGTCGGACTGGAGTAGCCAAAAACATTCAGTACTTC. It codes for CASSRTGVAKNIQYF.

This clonotype came up once. One base away lies a much larger clone, so this may be a sequencing read error. This chain links TRBV7-9 with TRBJ1-2, with TRBD1 as a possible D gene (5 bases). Germline V gene lookup returns CDR1 SEHNR and CDR2 FQNEAQ (reference sequence). This CDR3 is 14 amino acids long. CDR3 residues: CASSPQAGNYDYTF. The CDR3 nucleotides are TGTGCCAGCAGCCCCCAAGCAGGGAACTATGACTACACCTTC.

This clonotype was seen many times. The rearrangement links TRBV5-5 to TRBJ2-7; D gene unclear. The CDR3 is 14 residues long. The germline V and J ends were trimmed by 0 bases and 2 bases, with 9 bases remaining between them. The V gene's germline CDR1 is SGHKS and CDR2 YYEKEE (reference sequence). The CDR3 region is CASSLDSLTYEQYF. The CDR3 bases are TGTGCCAGCAGCTTGGACAGCTTAACCTACGAGCAGTACTTC.

This clonotype was seen repeatedly, ten times or more. This chain uses TRBV5-1 with TRBJ2-5; D might be TRBD1 (6 bases). Between the trimmed V and J ends, which lost 0 bases and 3 bases, there was a span of 12 bases. The CDR3 runs 15 residues. Germline lookup yields CDR1 SGHRS and CDR2 YFSETQ. The CDR3 sequence: CASSLVAGDEETQYF. For the CDR3, the DNA is TGCGCCAGCAGCTTGGTGGCAGGGGACGAAGAGACCCAGTACTTC.

This clonotype was detected many times. This chain links TRBV4-1 with TRBJ2-5; D may match TRBD1 or TRBD2 (5 bases each). The CDR3 runs to 13 residues. V shed 5 bases and J shed 5 bases, with 12 bases lying between them. Per the germline V gene, CDR1 is MGHRA and CDR2 is YSYEKL. As DNA, the CDR3 is TGCGCCAGCAGCATCCGGGACGGGGAGACCCAGTACTTC. This encodes CASSIRDGETQYF.

This clonotype has a count of ten or more. The chain joins TRBV7-9 to TRBJ2-7, with D perhaps matching TRBD1 (5 bases). Trimming removed 6 bases at V and 0 bases at J, with 9 bases between. The CDR3 is made up of 13 amino acids. In germline, CDR1 is SEHNR, CDR2 FQNEAQ (reference sequence). This CDR3 reads CASSRDSSYEQYF. The CDR3 DNA follows: TGTGCCAGCAGTCGCGACAGCTCCTACGAGCAGTACTTC. Full variable domain (remainder filled in from reference TRBV7-9 and TRBJ2-7): DTGVSQNPRHKITKRGQNVTFRCDPISEHNRLYWYRQTLGQGPEFLTYFQNEAQLEKSRLLSDRFSAERPKGSFSTLEIQRTEQGDSAMYLCASSRDSSYEQYFGPGTRLTVT.

About this clonotype itself: A read error may be the cause here, since a much bigger clone is one base away. The genes are TRBV12-3 or TRBV12-4 and TRBJ2-3; D uncertain. V gave up 1 base and J gave up 4 bases, with 6 bases separating them. The CDR3 has 13 amino acids. The CDR3 DNA follows: TGTGCCAGCAGTTTAGGCGTGCCAGATACGCAGTATTTT. As protein: CASSLGVPDTQYF.

This clonotype was recorded many times. This sequence joins TRBV5-4 and TRBJ2-7, with D possibly being TRBD2 (6 bases). Germline V CDR1 and CDR2: SGHNT, YYREEE (reference sequence). The CDR3 loop spans 15 amino acids. V gave up 5 bases and J gave up 2 bases, with 17 bases separating them. The CDR3 sequence: CASRVGRGLPYEQYF. In DNA form, the CDR3 reads TGTGCCAGCAGGGTAGGGCGGGGATTACCCTACGAGCAGTACTTC.

This clonotype has a count of ten or more. The DNA of the CDR3 is TGCAGTGCTAGAGTGGCGGGACAGTTAGAGACCCAGTACTTC. Translating gives CSARVAGQLETQYF. The chain has TRBV20-1 and TRBJ2-5, with TRBD1 as a possible D gene (7 bases). V shed 1 base and J shed 4 bases, with 13 bases lying between them. Germline CDR1 and CDR2: DFQATT and SNEGSKA (reference sequence). The length of the CDR3 is 14 residues.